The 20 T cell receptor beta chains below were found in one sample sequenced in a study of CD8+ T cells in alopecia areata. Extracted RNA was reverse transcribed, and the resulting cDNA served as sequencing template. Only in-frame clones appear in the TCRdb table, and some are missing; sequencing was by immunoSEQ multiplex PCR. This repertoire shows around 35,000 clones, around three fifths found once; its top ten account for under 50%. Material for sequencing was NKG2D-high CD8+ T cells sorted from blood. The receptors shown here come from a human donor with alopecia areata.

The chain links TRBV7-6 to TRBJ2-1; D possibly corresponds to TRBD2 (6 bases). Trimming removed 7 bases at V and 5 bases at J, with 9 bases between. There are 12 residues in the CDR3. From germline, CDR1 is SGHVS and CDR2 FNYEAQ. The CDR3 here is CASTRGDNEQFF. DNA of the CDR3: TGTGCCAGCACGCGGGGCGACAATGAGCAGTTCTTC.

The chain combines TRBV7-9 with TRBJ2-1; 13 bases align to TRBD2. This CDR3 is built from 19 residues. V lost 5 bases to trimming and J lost 2 bases; unmatched junction nucleotides: 12. The germline gives CDR1 SEHNR, CDR2 FQNEAQ (reference sequence). CDR3 in DNA: TGTGCCAGCAGCCCTACTCAAGCCGGGACTAGCGGGACCTACAATGAGCAGTTCTTC. The encoded protein is CASSPTQAGTSGTYNEQFF.

The genes are TRBV9 and TRBJ2-5; D not certain. With the DNA end fitting TRBJ2-7 better, the J assignment may be wrong. Germline CDR1 is SGDLS and CDR2 is YYNGEE. The CDR3 length is 14 residues. CDR3 bases: TGTGCCAGCAGCGTAGGCGACACCCCCTACGAGCAGTACTTC. Protein sequence: CASSVGDTPYEQYF.

The rearrangement links TRBV27 to TRBJ2-1, with 8 bases identical to TRBD2. CDR3 length: 14 amino acids. The germline V gene encodes CDR1 MNHEY and CDR2 SMNVEV (reference sequence). V shed 7 bases, J shed 2 bases, and the junction held 4 bases outside the gene matches. CDR3 loop: CASTGGGPYNEQFF. The CDR3 DNA sequence: TGTGCCAGCACCGGGGGGGGCCCCTACAATGAGCAGTTCTTC.

This clone was counted only a few times. This chain connects TRBV28 to TRBJ2-7; no firm D call. Trimming took off 5 bases at V and 6 bases at J, with 17 bases between the two ends. CDR3 length equals 14 residues. Per germline, CDR1 MDHEN and CDR2 SYDVKM. CDR3 region: CASSTRTQLGEQYF. The CDR3 DNA reads TGTGCCAGCAGTACACGGACGCAGTTGGGCGAGCAGTACTTC. Combining the CDR3 with reference TRBV28 and TRBJ2-7 gives the whole variable domain DVKVTQSSRYLVKRTGEKVFLECVQDMDHENMFWYRQDPGLGLRLIYFSYDVKMKEKGDIPEGYSVSREKKERFSLILESASTNQTSMYLCASSTRTQLGEQYFGPGTRLTVT.

This clone was detected only a few times. The CDR3 DNA follows: TGTGCCAGCTCCCCAGTCGGGCCCTCCTACGAGCAGTACTTC. Protein sequence: CASSPVGPSYEQYF. The V gene is TRBV6-5, the J gene TRBJ2-7, with D hard to call. The germline CDR1 and CDR2 sequences are MNHEY and SVGAGI. V lost 8 bases and J 0 bases, leaving 14 bases between the germline ends. The CDR3 length is 14 residues.

The chain recombines TRBV7-9 with TRBJ2-2; D uncertain. V was pared by 5 bases and J by 0 bases, with 13 bases between. The CDR3 contains 16 residues. Germline CDR1 reads SEHNR; CDR2 reads FQNEAQ (reference sequence). CDR3 in DNA: TGTGCCAGCAGCCGCTTTGGGGATACGAACACCGGGGAGCTGTTTTTT. Its protein product is CASSRFGDTNTGELFF.

The V call is TRBV9, the J call TRBJ2-1, with D perhaps matching TRBD2 (7 bases). In germline, CDR1 is SGDLS, CDR2 YYNGEE. This CDR3 spans 14 amino acids. Trimming removed 6 bases from V and 5 bases from J, with 15 bases in between. In nucleotides, the CDR3 is TGTGCCAGCACCCGGGGGCTAGCGGACAATGAGCAGTTCTTC. Protein: CASTRGLADNEQFF. Full variable domain (remainder filled in from reference TRBV9 and TRBJ2-1): DSGVTQTPKHLITATGQRVTLRCSPRSGDLSVYWYQQSLDQGLQFLIQYYNGEERAKGNILERFSAQQFPDLHSELNLSSLELGDSALYFCASTRGLADNEQFFGPGTRLTVL.

Only a few counts were recorded for this clone. The chain links TRBV5-1 to TRBJ2-5; the match to TRBD1 covers 10 bases. J was trimmed by 3 bases and V by 1 base; bases with no gene match: 6. This CDR3 is built from 16 residues. CDR1 and CDR2 from the germline V gene are SGHRS and YFSETQ. The CDR3 sequence: CASSLPRDRGEETQYF. CDR3 coding DNA: TGCGCCAGCAGCTTGCCCCGGGACAGGGGAGAAGAGACCCAGTACTTC.

The rearrangement uses TRBV6-9 and TRBJ2-3, with D unresolved. The V gene lost 3 bases and the J gene lost 2 bases, with 6 bases spanning the gap. The CDR3 loop spans 13 amino acids. Germline-derived CDR1 and CDR2 are MNHGY and SVAAGI. The CDR3 loop is CASSYLLTDTQYF. Here the CDR3 DNA reads TGTGCCAGCAGTTACCTCCTCACAGATACGCAGTATTTT.

The chain uses TRBV19 and TRBJ2-7; perhaps TRBD1 as D (6 bases). The CDR3 contains 15 residues. The V end was cut by 5 bases, the J end by 0 bases, with 14 bases between. Germline V CDR1 and CDR2: LNHDA, SQIVND (reference sequence). CDR3 loop: CASSLLGADSYEQYF. DNA for the CDR3: TGTGCCAGTAGTTTATTGGGGGCCGACTCCTACGAGCAGTACTTC.

The J gene is TRBJ2-1, the V gene TRBV27; D is unclear. CDR1 is MNHEY and CDR2 is SMNVEV in the germline V gene (reference sequence). The CDR3 consists of 16 residues. V lost 1 base and J 2 bases, leaving 12 bases between the germline ends. In nucleotides, the CDR3 is TGTGCCAGCAGTTTATTTGATATGCGGACCTACAATGAGCAGTTCTTC. Translation: CASSLFDMRTYNEQFF.

The chain carries TRBV30 and TRBJ2-3, with D unresolved. The CDR3 runs to 12 residues. Germline V gives CDR1 GTSNPN, CDR2 SVGIG (reference sequence). V was shortened by 2 bases and J by 3 bases, with 6 bases between the two germline ends. CDR3 nucleotides: TGTGCCTGGAGTCCTTTAACAGATACGCAGTATTTT. As protein: CAWSPLTDTQYF.

This chain uses TRBV7-3 with TRBJ1-4, with D tentatively TRBD1 (5 bases). The germline V gene has CDR1 SGHTA and CDR2 FQGTGA. V lost 2 bases to trimming and J lost 7 bases, with 14 bases between them. This CDR3 is 15 amino acids long. The CDR3 loop is CASSLEGTRSEKLFF. The CDR3 region has the DNA TGTGCCAGCAGCTTAGAGGGGACTCGCAGTGAAAAACTGTTTTTT.

This clone was recorded a few times. The V and J genes are TRBV14 and TRBJ2-1; the match to TRBD1 covers 12 bases. V lost 0 bases, J lost 16 bases, and 4 bases stayed unmatched. Germline CDR1 is SGHDN and CDR2 is FVKESK. This CDR3 is built from 13 residues. CDR3 residues: CASSQEYGTGGFF. CDR3 coding DNA: TGTGCCAGCAGCCAAGAATACGGGACAGGGGGCTTCTTC.

The gene calls are TRBV13 and TRBJ1-2; D is perhaps TRBD1 (6 bases). V gave up 4 bases and J gave up 5 bases, with 14 bases separating them. The CDR3 length is 14 residues. CDR1 is PRHDT and CDR2 is FYEKMQ in the germline V gene (reference sequence). CDR3: CASSSRSGEYGYTF. DNA for the CDR3: TGTGCCAGCAGCTCGAGATCAGGGGAATATGGCTACACCTTC.

This sequence joins TRBV6-5 and TRBJ2-1; 10 nucleotides agree with TRBD2. The CDR3 has 15 residues. CDR1 is MNHEY, CDR2 SVGAGI, per germline. V gave up 3 bases and J gave up 4 bases; unmatched junction bases: 3. DNA for the CDR3: TGTGCCAGCAGTTATAGCGGGGGGCCGTACAATGAGCAGTTCTTC. It is translated as CASSYSGGPYNEQFF.

The DNA for the CDR3 is TGTGCCAGCACGATCGGGAACGTTATCGGGAAAGGGCGCTGGTTAGGGCAGTTCTTC. It is translated as CASTIGNVIGKGRWLGQFF. V usage is TRBV7-2 and J usage is TRBJ2-1, with D possibly TRBD2 on 5 matching bases. Per germline, CDR1 SGHTA and CDR2 FQGNSA. Trimming cost V 7 bases and J 12 bases, with 37 bases left between them. This CDR3 comprises 19 residues.

This chain joins TRBV6-5 and TRBJ2-3; D call uncertain. Trimming removed 2 bases from V and 3 bases from J, with 9 bases in between. Germline assignment: CDR1 MNHEY and CDR2 SVGAGI. CDR3 length: 14 amino acids. CDR3 loop: CASSYAPRTDTQYF. In DNA form, the CDR3 reads TGTGCCAGCAGTTACGCCCCTAGAACAGATACGCAGTATTTT.

On this clone: Other DNA sequences in the same sample also yield this CDR3. The rearrangement joins TRBV19 to TRBJ1-5; no clear D gene. CDR3 length equals 13 residues. Germline CDR1 is LNHDA and CDR2 is SQIVND (reference sequence). Between the trimmed V and J ends, which lost 1 base and 7 bases, there was a span of 8 bases. The CDR3 spells CASSIGGRQPQHF. As DNA, the CDR3 is TGTGCCAGTAGTATAGGGGGTAGACAGCCCCAGCATTTT.